This is a list of T cell receptor beta chains from one sample in a study of shared clonotypes between healthy human individuals. Repertoires were generated with immunoSEQ multiplex PCR, while TCRdb's copy carries only in-frame clones and drops some. Among over a million clones listed, approximately 68% were seen once. Sequenced input: memory CD4+ T cells sorted from blood. These receptors were obtained from a man younger than 35 in good health. Both conserved end residues are part of each CDR3. A D gene is named only where the DNA matches it firmly. Some rows have no size entry. The others give once, few or many, or a class for an expanded clone.

j_gene	v_gene	abundance	d_gene	CDR3aa	CDR3nt
TRBJ2-5	TRBV4-1	-	TRBD2	CASSQEKGLAGGPKETQYF	TGCGCCAGCAGCCAAGAGAAGGGACTAGCGGGAGGGCCGAAAGAGACCCAGTACTTC
TRBJ2-7	TRBV30	-	-	CAWTRGKGYEQYF	TGTGCCTGGACAAGGGGGAAGGGCTACGAGCAGTACTTC
TRBJ1-1	TRBV15	-	-	CATSRGGAFGTKRAEAFF	TGTGCCACCAGCAGGGGGGGGGCCTTTGGGACGAAGCGGGCTGAAGCTTTCTTT
TRBJ1-3	TRBV30	-	TRBD1	CAWSGQGNTIYF	TGTGCCTGGAGTGGACAGGGGAACACCATATATTTT
TRBJ1-5	TRBV28	-	-	CASTLPENQPQHF	TGTGCCAGCACGCTCCCAGAAAATCAGCCCCAGCATTTT
TRBJ1-3	TRBV28	-	-	CASSLDMISGNTIYF	TGTGCCAGCAGTTTGGACATGATCTCTGGAAACACCATATATTTT
TRBJ1-3	TRBV7-9	-	-	CASSHRQPSSGNTIYF	TGTGCCAGCAGCCACAGACAACCTAGCTCTGGAAACACCATATATTTT
TRBJ1-4	TRBV10-3	-	-	CASSGGTPNEKLFF	TGTGCCAGCTCCGGCGGGACACCGAATGAAAAACTGTTTTTT
TRBJ1-2	TRBV30	few	TRBD1	CAWSVRDRESGYTF	TGTGCCTGGAGTGTACGAGACAGGGAGTCTGGCTACACCTTC
TRBJ2-7	TRBV18	-	-	CASSPTAGLLYEQYF	TGTGCCAGCTCACCGACGGCAGGGCTTCTCTACGAGCAGTACTTC
TRBJ1-4	TRBV4-1	-	TRBD1	CASRLDRVGEKLFF	TGCGCCAGCAGACTCGACAGGGTAGGTGAAAAACTGTTTTTT
TRBJ2-5	TRBV5-4	few	TRBD2	CASSQKSGGYAYQETQYF	TGTGCCAGCAGCCAAAAGAGCGGGGGGTACGCGTACCAAGAGACCCAGTACTTC
TRBJ1-6	TRBV5-1	-	-	CASSLDRVDNSPLHF	TGCGCCAGCAGCTTGGACAGGGTTGATAATTCACCCCTCCACTTT
TRBJ2-7	TRBV15	-	-	CATSRDPAQFEQYF	TGTGCCACCAGCAGAGATCCCGCCCAATTCGAGCAGTACTTC
TRBJ2-1	TRBV4-1	-	TRBD2	CASSQGTSGRTHEQFF	TGCGCCAGCAGCCAGGGTACTAGCGGGAGGACTCATGAGCAGTTCTTC
TRBJ1-4	TRBV6-1	-	-	CASSRGTATNEKLFF	TGTGCCAGCAGCAGGGGCACTGCAACTAATGAAAAACTGTTTTTT
TRBJ2-7	TRBV14	-	-	CASSQDWQGTKPSYEQYF	TGTGCCAGCAGCCAAGATTGGCAGGGAACTAAACCCTCCTACGAGCAGTACTTC
TRBJ1-3	TRBV7-2	-	-	CASSSGGGNGNTIYF	TGTGCCAGCAGCTCCGGGGGAGGGAACGGAAACACCATATATTTT
TRBJ2-7	TRBV6-5	-	-	CASRADTFTYEQYF	TGTGCCAGCAGAGCTGACACATTTACCTACGAGCAGTACTTC
TRBJ2-7	TRBV19	-	-	CASSKLSSYEQYF	TGTGCCAGTAGCAAACTCTCCAGCTACGAGCAGTACTTC
TRBJ1-2	TRBV6-1	-	-	CASSVAGATINYGYTF	TGTGCCAGCAGTGTTGCAGGGGCGACTATTAACTATGGCTACACCTTC
TRBJ2-6	TRBV6-1	-	TRBD1	CASSALLRTGDSGANVLTF	TGTGCCAGCAGTGCTTTACTACGGACAGGGGATAGTGGGGCCAACGTCCTGACTTTC
TRBJ1-1	TRBV7-2	-	-	CASSLTRQPTEAFF	TGTGCCAGCAGCTTAACGAGACAGCCGACTGAAGCTTTCTTT
TRBJ1-3	TRBV9	-	-	CASSVGQLSGNTIYF	TGTGCCAGCAGCGTAGGACAGCTCTCTGGAAACACCATATATTTT
TRBJ2-5	TRBV15	-	TRBD2	CATSRIAGGYQETQYF	TGTGCCACCAGCAGGATAGCGGGGGGCTACCAAGAGACCCAGTACTTC
TRBJ2-7	TRBV4-1	-	TRBD2	CASSELAGGIYEQYF	TGCGCCAGCAGTGAGCTGGCGGGGGGGATTTACGAGCAGTACTTC
TRBJ1-6	TRBV10-3	few	-	CAISTGSSPLHF	TGTGCCATCAGCACAGGGAGTTCACCCCTCCACTTT
TRBJ2-2	TRBV10-3	-	-	CAISPQGPYSNTGELFF	TGTGCCATCAGTCCTCAGGGGCCCTACTCGAACACCGGGGAGCTGTTTTTT
TRBJ1-1	TRBV7-8	-	-	CASSSGGNTEAFF	TGTGCCAGCAGTAGCGGGGGAAACACTGAAGCTTTCTTT
TRBJ2-5	TRBV7-2	-	-	CASTPYGVQETQYF	TGTGCCAGCACGCCTTATGGGGTCCAAGAGACCCAGTACTTC
TRBJ2-5	TRBV6-1	-	-	CASSEMQGVKTQYF	TGTGCCAGCAGTGAAATGCAGGGTGTAAAGACCCAGTACTTC
TRBJ2-1	TRBV5-4	-	-	CASSSRDGGSYNEQFF	TGTGCCAGCAGCTCGAGAGACGGGGGTTCCTACAATGAGCAGTTCTTC
TRBJ2-2	TRBV21-1	-	-	CASSKKGVRVGTGELFF	TGTGCCAGCAGCAAAAAGGGGGTCAGGGTTGGAACCGGGGAGCTGTTTTTT
TRBJ2-5	TRBV6-6	-	TRBD2	CASSPRTSGWETQYF	TGTGCCAGCAGCCCCCGGACTAGCGGGTGGGAGACCCAGTACTTC
TRBJ1-5	TRBV14	many	-	CASSQDSNQPQHF	TGTGCCAGCAGCCAAGACTCGAATCAGCCCCAGCATTTT
TRBJ1-1	TRBV29-1	many	-	CSVVAMDTEAFF	TGCAGCGTTGTCGCCATGGACACTGAAGCTTTCTTT
TRBJ2-3	TRBV20-1	-	-	CSAGYTDTQYF	TGCAGTGCTGGATATACAGATACGCAGTATTTT
TRBJ1-5	TRBV7-2	few	-	CASSTGRTFNQPQHF	TGTGCCAGCAGCACAGGACGGACCTTCAATCAGCCCCAGCATTTT
TRBJ2-7	TRBV7-8	-	TRBD1	CASSQDRAYEQYF	TGTGCCAGCAGCCAGGACAGGGCGTACGAGCAGTACTTC
TRBJ2-2	TRBV7-8	-	-	CASSPTATGELFF	TGTGCCAGCAGCCCTACAGCTACCGGGGAGCTGTTTTTT
TRBJ2-7	TRBV6-1	-	-	CASSAGYYEQYF	TGTGCCAGCTCGGCAGGGTACTACGAGCAGTACTTC
TRBJ1-3	TRBV7-2	-	-	CASSPGFAGNTIYF	TGTGCCAGCAGCCCCGGTTTCGCGGGAAACACCATATATTTT
TRBJ2-7	TRBV11-2	few	TRBD2	CASSFVGGRGSEQYF	TGTGCCAGCAGCTTCGTAGGCGGGAGGGGGAGCGAGCAGTACTTC
TRBJ2-7	TRBV7-9	many	TRBD2	CASSLLSGDSYEQYF	TGTGCCAGCAGCTTACTGAGCGGGGACTCCTACGAGCAGTACTTC
TRBJ1-5	TRBV6-6	-	TRBD1	CASSETGGNQPQHF	TGTGCCAGCAGCGAGACAGGGGGCAATCAGCCCCAGCATTTT
TRBJ2-2	TRBV4-3	-	TRBD1	CASSLGQGVSAGELFF	TGCGCCAGCAGCCTCGGACAGGGGGTGTCGGCCGGGGAGCTGTTTTTT
TRBJ1-5	TRBV7-2	-	-	CASSLSGATYQPQHF	TGTGCCAGCAGCTTGTCGGGGGCGACTTATCAGCCCCAGCATTTT